This T cell receptor beta chain was profiled in a study of blood T cell repertoires in COVID-19 (dated by TCRdb to 2020 to 2021). Study-wide context: Samples covering the acute and convalescent phases of COVID-19 were provided by collaborators in the United States, Italy and Spain. The material from the prospective study consisted of cDNA or gDNA derived from T cells, B-cell-depleted T cells, or PBMCs. Deeply sampled blood TCRbeta repertoires from subjects exposed to, actively infected with, or recovered from COVID-19 were included in the dataset. A freely available public database, intended as a resource for researchers studying the immune response to SARS-CoV-2, is where the repertoires were released. Samples came from the ongoing ImmuneRACE study (first 160 participants) plus 1,254 subjects from 6 global collaborators. The sample metadata nearly always contained a de-identified subject ID, COVID-19 status, age in years and sex. Where HLA class I and class II types were available, the types were taken from metadata supplied by the sample provider, not from assay-based typing.

The immunoSEQ Assay, a bias-controlled multiplex PCR, was used to amplify TCRbeta CDR3 regions from genomic DNA. The authors processed their data as follows. The number of nucleated cells in each sample was estimated from the amplification of reference gene primers within the assay. To quantify the absolute abundance of each unique TCRbeta CDR3 rearrangement, sequence reads were collapsed and filtered. For each sample, productive Simpson clonality was calculated by taking the square root of Simpson's diversity index across productive rearrangements. Not all clones reach the TCRdb copy of this immuneACCESS table, which keeps in-frame sequences only. Checked studies attribute under half of the gap to unresolved V genes and leave the rest unexplained. V and J calls and clone size are copied from that table; D and trimming were computed from the DNA. The sample data list about 160,000 clones, and about 85% of these were observed just once. About 6.9% of the sample goes to the ten largest clones.

In Seattle, one collaborating source enrolled patients while the infection was active and tracked those patients longitudinally over the course of disease. Collaborating institutions collected whole blood in K2EDTA tubes following their own protocols. For TCRbeta analysis, collaborators shipped samples in one of three forms: frozen whole blood, isolated PBMCs, or DNA extracted from either of those sample types. About this clone itself: Which antigen it targets is not known. Per-base quality was not reported, and no clone a single base away is much larger than it.

Broader findings and caveats from the paper: The quantity of clinical and demographic metadata differed by source and by participant and was supplied without curation.

The sequence was obtained from an elderly man with COVID-19, enrolled during active disease. Sequencing input: peripheral blood.

The DNA sequence is TGTGCCAGCAGCTTAGTAGGAGGTTTTGATTCACCCCTCCACTTT. It is translated as CASSLVGGFDSPLHF. The chain uses TRBV7-2 and TRBJ1-6; confidence is insufficient to name the D gene. Inclusive of the bounding cysteine and phenylalanine, the CDR3 is 15 residues long. Only the CDR3 region is kept as DNA, spanning 45 bases read in frame from base 1. The germline V gene provides CDR1 SGHTA and CDR2 FQGNSA. V is cut by 1 base and J by 8 bases, and the space between the germline ends is 12 bases. Outside the CDR3, residues come from the reference TRBV7-2 and TRBJ1-6 proteins, so the full variable domain is: GAGVSQSPSNKVTEKGKDVELRCDPISGHTALYWYRQSLGQGLEFLIYFQGNSAPDKSGLPSDRFSAERTGGSVSTLTIQRTQQEDSAVYLCASSLVGGFDSPLHFGNGTRLTVT.